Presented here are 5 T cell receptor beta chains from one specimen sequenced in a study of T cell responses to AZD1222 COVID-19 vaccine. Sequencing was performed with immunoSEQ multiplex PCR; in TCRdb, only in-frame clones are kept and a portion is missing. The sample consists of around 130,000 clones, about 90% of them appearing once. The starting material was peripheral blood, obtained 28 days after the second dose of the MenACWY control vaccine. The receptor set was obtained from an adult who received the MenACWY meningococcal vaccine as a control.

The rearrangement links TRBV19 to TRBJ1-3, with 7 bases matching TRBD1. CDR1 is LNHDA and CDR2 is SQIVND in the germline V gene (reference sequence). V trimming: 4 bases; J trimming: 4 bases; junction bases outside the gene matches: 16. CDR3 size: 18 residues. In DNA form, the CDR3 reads TGTGCCAGTAGTACTCTCAAACCAACAGGGGTACGCGGAAACACCATATATTTT. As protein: CASSTLKPTGVRGNTIYF.

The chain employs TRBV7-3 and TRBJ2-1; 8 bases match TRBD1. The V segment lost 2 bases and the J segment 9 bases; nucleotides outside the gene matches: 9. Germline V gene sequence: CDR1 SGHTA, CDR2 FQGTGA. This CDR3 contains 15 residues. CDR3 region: CASSLGGTGYAEQFF. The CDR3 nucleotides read TGTGCCAGCAGCTTAGGTGGGACAGGTTACGCTGAGCAGTTCTTC.

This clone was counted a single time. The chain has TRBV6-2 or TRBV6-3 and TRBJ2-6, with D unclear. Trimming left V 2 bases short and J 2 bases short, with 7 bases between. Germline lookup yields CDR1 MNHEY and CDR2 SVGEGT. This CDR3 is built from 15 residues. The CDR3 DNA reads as TGTGCCAGCAGTTACGGCCCACCTGGGGCCAACGTCCTGACTTTC. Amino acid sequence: CASSYGPPGANVLTF.

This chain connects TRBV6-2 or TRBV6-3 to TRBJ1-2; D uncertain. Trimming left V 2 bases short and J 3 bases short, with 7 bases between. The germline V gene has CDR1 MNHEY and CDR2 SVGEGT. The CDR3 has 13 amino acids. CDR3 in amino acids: CASSYTGHYGYTF. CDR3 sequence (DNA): TGTGCCAGCAGTTACACGGGCCACTATGGCTACACCTTC.

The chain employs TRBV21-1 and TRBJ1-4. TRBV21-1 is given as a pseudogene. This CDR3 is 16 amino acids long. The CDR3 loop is CASSSHRSTEDEKLFF. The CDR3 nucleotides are TGTGCCAGCAGCTCCCATCGGTCGACTGAGGATGAAAAACTGTTTTTT.